This entry concerns a single TCR beta chain. The data originate from a study of blood T cell repertoires in COVID-19. Some clones are missing from TCRdb's copy, which holds only in-frame ones; the method was immunoSEQ multiplex PCR. The repertoire holds 110,000 to 150,000 clones, around 87% seen once, with about 5.8% in the top ten. CDR1 and CDR2 from the germline V gene are SEHNR and FQNEAQ (reference sequence). The CDR3 length is 15 residues. V trimming: 5 bases; J trimming: 2 bases; junction bases outside the gene matches: 5. The sequencing input was peripheral blood. This sequence originates from a human donor in a cohort sampled during active COVID-19. This chain connects TRBV7-9 to TRBJ2-7; TRBD1 aligns across 11 bases. This CDR3 reads CASSQRTGGAYEQYF. CDR3 nucleotides: TGTGCCAGCAGCCAAAGGACAGGGGGCGCCTACGAGCAGTACTTC. Variable domain in full (rest from reference TRBV7-9 and TRBJ2-7): DTGVSQNPRHKITKRGQNVTFRCDPISEHNRLYWYRQTLGQGPEFLTYFQNEAQLEKSRLLSDRFSAERPKGSFSTLEIQRTEQGDSAMYLCASSQRTGGAYEQYFGPGTRLTVT.